The 25 T cell receptor beta chains reported below all come from one sample, sequenced in a study of T cell responses to AZD1222 COVID-19 vaccine. Repertoires were generated with immunoSEQ multiplex PCR, while TCRdb's copy carries only in-frame clones and drops some. Among 75,000 to 95,000 clones listed, approximately 84% were seen once. The input for sequencing was peripheral blood, taken on day 0 of AZD1222 vaccination. Receptors originate from an adult in good health.

This clone showed up just once. The chain has TRBV7-6 and TRBJ2-3; possible D gene TRBD1, 5 bases. V lost 4 bases and J lost 3, with 14 bases in between. Germline CDR1 reads SGHVS; CDR2 reads FNYEAQ. This CDR3 has 15 amino acids. CDR3 nucleotides: TGTGCCAGCAGCTCAACCCTCGACAGAACAGATACGCAGTATTTT. Protein product: CASSSTLDRTDTQYF.

The gene calls are TRBV9 and TRBJ1-3, with D hard to call. The CDR3 is made up of 14 amino acids. Trimming removed 1 base at V and 1 base at J, with 6 bases between. The V gene's germline CDR1 is SGDLS and CDR2 YYNGEE. Here the CDR3 reads CASSVSASGNTIYF. CDR3 DNA: TGTGCCAGCAGCGTAAGCGCTTCTGGAAACACCATATATTTT. Filled out from reference TRBV9 and TRBJ1-3, the complete variable domain reads DSGVTQTPKHLITATGQRVTLRCSPRSGDLSVYWYQQSLDQGLQFLIQYYNGEERAKGNILERFSAQQFPDLHSELNLSSLELGDSALYFCASSVSASGNTIYFGEGSWLTVV.

This chain uses TRBV5-1 with TRBJ1-1; no clear D gene. Trimming left V 0 bases short and J 4 bases short, with 10 bases between. This CDR3 has 14 residues. Germline CDR1 is SGHRS and CDR2 is YFSETQ. CDR3 loop: CASSLGPPGTEAFF. In nucleotides, the CDR3 is TGCGCCAGCAGCTTGGGGCCTCCGGGCACTGAAGCTTTCTTT.

There are a few counts of this clone. This sequence joins TRBV9 and TRBJ1-3, with TRBD1 matching over 9 bases. V shed 3 bases, J shed 0 bases, and the junction held 10 bases outside the gene matches. The V gene's germline CDR1 is SGDLS and CDR2 YYNGEE. The CDR3 runs to 18 residues. CDR3 residues: CASSAKPDRGPSGNTIYF. CDR3 DNA sequence: TGTGCCAGCAGCGCTAAACCGGACAGGGGTCCCTCTGGAAACACCATATATTTT.

This clone was seen a single time. The chain combines TRBV10-2 with TRBJ2-1; 11 nucleotides line up with TRBD2. Germline loops: CDR1 WSHSY, CDR2 SAAADI. This CDR3 has 16 amino acids. Unmatched junction bases numbered 8, after V lost 7 bases and J lost 3 bases. The CDR3 DNA follows: TGCGCCAGCACCTCATTAGCGGGGGGGTTCTACAATGAGCAGTTCTTC. It encodes CASTSLAGGFYNEQFF.

This chain uses TRBV24-1 with TRBJ2-4, with 9 bases lining up with TRBD1. Germline CDR1 and CDR2: KGHDR and SFDVKD. The CDR3 extends over 14 amino acids. V dropped 4 bases and J dropped 6; count of bases not matched to a gene: 3. DNA for the CDR3: TGTGCCACCAGTGAGGGACAGGGACCAAACATTCAGTACTTC. It encodes CATSEGQGPNIQYF.

The chain is built from TRBV7-2 and TRBJ2-7, with D tentatively TRBD1 or TRBD2 (7 bases each). Germline values: CDR1 SGHTA, CDR2 FQGNSA. CDR3 length: 14 residues. The V end was cut by 8 bases, the J end by 6 bases, with 20 bases between. CDR3 loop: CASVLGGGKSEQYF. For the CDR3, the DNA is TGTGCCAGCGTCCTGGGAGGGGGCAAGTCCGAGCAGTACTTC.

V gene TRBV3-1 (or the pseudogene TRBV3-2) combines with J gene TRBJ2-5; D may correspond to TRBD1 or TRBD2 (5 bases each). Trimming cost V 4 bases and J 5 bases, with 20 bases left between them. The germline V gene encodes CDR1 LGHDT and CDR2 YNNKEL (reference sequence). CDR3 length: 16 amino acids. The CDR3 DNA sequence: TGTGCCAGCAGCCTAGGGGCGAGGGGCAAGGGGGAGACCCAGTACTTC. Its translation is CASSLGARGKGETQYF.

This chain links TRBV14 with TRBJ2-7; no definite D call. Germline loops: CDR1 SGHDN, CDR2 FVKESK. The CDR3 totals 11 residues. V was shortened by 3 bases and J by 0 bases, with 0 bases between the two germline ends. The CDR3 nucleotides read TGTGCCAGCAGCCACTCCTACGAGCAGTACTTC. It specifies CASSHSYEQYF.

The rearrangement joins TRBV19 to TRBJ1-3; D is undetermined. Trimming shortened V by 2 bases and J by 5 bases, and 4 bases separated the two germline ends. This CDR3 is built from 12 residues. Per the germline V gene, CDR1 is LNHDA and CDR2 is SQIVND (reference sequence). In DNA, the CDR3 is TGTGCCAGTAGTATAAGAAGAAACACCATATATTTT. Its protein product is CASSIRRNTIYF.

The chain is built from TRBV19 and TRBJ2-1; weak D call: TRBD1 (5 bases). Trimming took off 3 bases at V and 4 bases at J, with 13 bases between the two ends. The V gene's germline CDR1 is LNHDA and CDR2 SQIVND (reference sequence). This CDR3 is built from 15 residues. The CDR3 DNA follows: TGTGCCAGTAGTATTAGTCGGACATCGTACAATGAGCAGTTCTTC. Protein sequence: CASSISRTSYNEQFF.

This clone was found once. The chain uses TRBV18 and TRBJ2-5; weak D call: TRBD2 (6 bases). Germline CDR1 and CDR2: KGHSH and LQKENI. The CDR3 has 13 amino acids. V shed 3 bases and J shed 4 bases, with 9 bases lying between them. The CDR3 loop reads CASSPVEGETQYF. CDR3 DNA: TGTGCCAGCTCACCTGTGGAGGGAGAGACCCAGTACTTC.

The CDR3 DNA follows: TGTGCCAGCAGGCGACCAGGGAACCGAGCCTACGAGCAGTACTTC. Its protein is CASRRPGNRAYEQYF. The chain employs TRBV28 and TRBJ2-7, with D maybe TRBD1 (5 bases). CDR3 length equals 15 residues. CDR1 and CDR2 from the germline V gene are MDHEN and SYDVKM. V gave up 6 bases and J gave up 2 bases, with 17 bases separating them.

Worth noting for this clone: Other nucleotide sequences from this sample produce the same CDR3. The chain recombines TRBV7-9 with TRBJ1-3, with TRBD1 as a possible D gene (5 bases). CDR3 length equals 14 residues. V was shortened by 1 base and J by 4 bases, with 8 bases between the two germline ends. CDR1 SEHNR and CDR2 FQNEAQ come from the germline V gene (reference sequence). CDR3 sequence: CASSLDRSGNTIYF. CDR3 DNA sequence: TGTGCCAGCAGCTTAGACAGGTCAGGAAACACCATATATTTT.

The CDR3 sequence: CASSVGWASGTQANYGYTF. The DNA of the CDR3 is TGTGCCAGCAGCGTAGGGTGGGCGTCAGGCACCCAAGCTAACTATGGCTACACCTTC. The V call is TRBV9, the J call TRBJ1-2; D ambiguous. CDR3 length equals 19 residues. The V end was cut by 0 bases, the J end by 0 bases, with 21 bases between. Germline V gives CDR1 SGDLS, CDR2 YYNGEE.

The chain couples TRBV12-5 to TRBJ1-1; 7 bases agree with TRBD1. CDR1 and CDR2 (germline): LGHNT, FRNRAP. The CDR3 has 16 residues. Germline trimming cut 0 bases from V and 6 bases from J; bases unmatched to any gene: 10. The CDR3 DNA sequence: TGTGCTAGTGGTTTGGTACAGGGGCTTCGGTTCGCTGAAGCTTTCTTT. It translates to CASGLVQGLRFAEAFF.

The chain uses TRBV7-2 and TRBJ2-5; 11 bases match TRBD2. Germline V gene sequence: CDR1 SGHTA, CDR2 FQGNSA. This CDR3 comprises 15 residues. With V trimmed by 8 bases and J by 5 bases, 10 bases remained unmatched. CDR3 DNA: TGTGCCAGCGGAACTAGCGGGGGTTCTGTGGAGACCCAGTACTTC. This gives the protein CASGTSGGSVETQYF.

V gene TRBV19 combines with J gene TRBJ1-1, with D possibly matching TRBD1 (6 bases). V shed 7 bases and J shed 5 bases, with 14 bases lying between them. CDR3 length equals 13 residues. Germline-derived CDR1 and CDR2 are LNHDA and SQIVND (reference sequence). CDR3 amino acids: CASMDRDRTEAFF. In DNA form, the CDR3 reads TGTGCCAGTATGGACAGAGACCGAACTGAAGCTTTCTTT.

This chain joins TRBV14 and TRBJ1-2, with 7 bases fitting TRBD1. The CDR3 loop spans 14 amino acids. Per germline, CDR1 SGHDN and CDR2 FVKESK. V lost 4 bases and J lost 3; bases outside the gene matches: 5. Written as DNA, the CDR3 is TGTGCCAGCAGCCGCTGGACAGGAGACTATGGCTACACCTTC. It translates to CASSRWTGDYGYTF.

The chain joins TRBV30 to TRBJ2-7; 10 bases agree with TRBD1. The CDR3 has 14 amino acids. Germline CDR1 and CDR2: GTSNPN and SVGIG (reference sequence). The J segment lost 6 bases and the V segment lost 0 bases, leaving 5 bases of the junction unmatched. The DNA for the CDR3 is TGTGCCTGGAGTGTACGACAGGGGGCCGTCGAGCAGTACTTC. Amino acid sequence: CAWSVRQGAVEQYF.

This rearrangement joins TRBV28 to TRBJ1-2, with D unclear. The V gene's germline CDR1 is MDHEN and CDR2 SYDVKM. The CDR3 consists of 16 residues. The V end was cut by 5 bases, the J end by 1 base, with 17 bases between. CDR3 sequence (DNA): TGTGCCAGCAGTCCCCCCCGAGGGTACGTTAACTATGGCTACACCTTC. It encodes CASSPPRGYVNYGYTF.

The chain couples TRBV6-5 to TRBJ1-4; D is unresolved. From germline, CDR1 is MNHEY and CDR2 SVGAGI. Trimming took 2 bases from V and 8 from J, leaving 6 bases between them. This CDR3 spans 12 amino acids. The CDR3 coding sequence is TGTGCCAGCAGTTACGGAGAGGAAAAACTGTTTTTT. As protein: CASSYGEEKLFF.

This chain joins TRBV24-1 and TRBJ1-3; D gene uncertain. With 8 bases removed from V and 4 bases from J, the gap between germline ends came to 11 bases. This CDR3 has 13 amino acids. CDR1 KGHDR and CDR2 SFDVKD come from the germline V gene. CDR3 residues: CATTPSVGNTIYF. The DNA for the CDR3 is TGTGCCACCACCCCTAGCGTCGGAAACACCATATATTTT.

The gene calls are TRBV7-2 and TRBJ1-6, with D hard to call. The CDR3 has 15 amino acids. From germline, CDR1 is SGHTA and CDR2 FQGNSA. V lost 5 bases and J lost 7, with 15 bases in between. The CDR3 DNA reads TGTGCCAGCAGCGCCGGTCCTGGGCGGAATTCACCCCTCCACTTT. This translates into CASSAGPGRNSPLHF.

The chain recombines TRBV9 with TRBJ2-5; D is possibly TRBD2 (7 bases). V was pared by 0 bases and J by 5 bases, with 14 bases between. This CDR3 contains 15 residues. The germline V gene has CDR1 SGDLS and CDR2 YYNGEE. The CDR3 protein is CASSVAPGGRETQYF. The DNA of the CDR3 is TGTGCCAGCAGCGTAGCCCCCGGGGGGCGGGAGACCCAGTACTTC.